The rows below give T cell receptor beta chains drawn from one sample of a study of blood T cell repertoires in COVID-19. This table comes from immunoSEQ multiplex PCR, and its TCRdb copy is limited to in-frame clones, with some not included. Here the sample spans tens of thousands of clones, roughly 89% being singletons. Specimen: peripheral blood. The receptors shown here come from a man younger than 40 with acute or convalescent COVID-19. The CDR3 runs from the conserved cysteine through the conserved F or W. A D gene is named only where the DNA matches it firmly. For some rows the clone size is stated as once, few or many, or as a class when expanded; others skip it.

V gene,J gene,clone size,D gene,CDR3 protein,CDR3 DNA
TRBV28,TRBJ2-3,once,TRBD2,CASSEGLVGTDTQYF,TGTGCCAGCAGTGAGGGACTAGTTGGCACAGATACGCAGTATTTT
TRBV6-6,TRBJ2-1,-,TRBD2,CASKAGTSGNNEQFF,TGTGCCAGCAAGGCGGGGACTAGCGGAAACAATGAGCAGTTCTTC
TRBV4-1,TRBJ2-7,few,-,CASSQVSGTYEQYF,TGCGCCAGCAGCCAAGTTAGCGGAACCTACGAGCAGTACTTC
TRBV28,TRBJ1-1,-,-,CASSSGWSEAFF,TGTGCCAGCAGTTCAGGGTGGAGTGAAGCTTTCTTT
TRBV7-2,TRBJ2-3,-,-,CASSLALYMTDTQYF,TGTGCCAGCAGCTTAGCACTATATATGACAGATACGCAGTATTTT
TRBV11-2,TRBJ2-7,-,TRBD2,CASTGLAGNYEQYF,TGTGCCAGCACCGGACTAGCGGGAAACTACGAGCAGTACTTC
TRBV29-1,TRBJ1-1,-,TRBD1,CSAADRVPLNTEAFF,TGCAGCGCAGCGGACAGGGTGCCGCTGAACACTGAAGCTTTCTTT
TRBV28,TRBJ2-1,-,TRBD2,CASSPPAGLPDEQFF,TGTGCCAGCAGTCCCCCAGCGGGACTGCCTGATGAGCAGTTCTTC
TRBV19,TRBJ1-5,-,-,CASSIGGMGSNQPQHF,TGTGCCAGTAGTATAGGAGGTATGGGTAGCAATCAGCCCCAGCATTTT
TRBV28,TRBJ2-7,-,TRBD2,CASRASGSYEQYF,TGTGCCAGCCGCGCTAGCGGGAGCTACGAGCAGTACTTC
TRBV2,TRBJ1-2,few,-,CASNGISGYGYTF,TGTGCCAGCAACGGGATTTCGGGGTATGGCTACACCTTC
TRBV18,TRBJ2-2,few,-,CASSPGAGRELFF,TGTGCCAGCTCACCAGGGGCAGGGCGGGAGCTGTTTTTT
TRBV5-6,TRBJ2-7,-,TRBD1,CASSLGQVQYF,TGTGCCAGCAGCCTAGGACAGGTTCAGTACTTC
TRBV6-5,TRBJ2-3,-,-,CASITGARDTQYF,TGTGCCAGCATAACGGGAGCGAGGGATACGCAGTATTTT
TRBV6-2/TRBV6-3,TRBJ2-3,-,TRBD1,CASSSTLDRGDTQYF,TGTGCCAGCAGTTCCACCCTGGACAGGGGAGATACGCAGTATTTT
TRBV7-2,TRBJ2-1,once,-,CASSLSQTSYNEQFF,TGTGCCAGCAGCTTATCCCAGACTAGTTACAATGAGCAGTTCTTC
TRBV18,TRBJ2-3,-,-,CASSDWGSTDTQYF,TGTGCCAGCTCAGACTGGGGCAGCACAGATACGCAGTATTTT
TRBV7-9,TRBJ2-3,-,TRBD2,CASSFGSGRADTQYF,TGTGCCAGCAGCTTTGGTAGCGGGAGAGCCGATACGCAGTATTTT
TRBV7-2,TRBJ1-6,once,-,CASSLGRGYDYNSPLHF,TGTGCCAGCAGCCTCGGGAGGGGCTACGACTATAATTCACCCCTCCACTTT
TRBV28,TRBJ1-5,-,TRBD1,CASSQTGGAQPQHF,TGTGCCAGCAGCCAGACAGGGGGGGCCCAGCCCCAGCATTTT
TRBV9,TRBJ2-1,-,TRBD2,CASSLGTRGYNEQFF,TGTGCCAGCAGCCTCGGGACTAGGGGTTACAATGAGCAGTTCTTC
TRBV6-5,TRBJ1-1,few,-,CASSYAPGMNTEAFF,TGTGCCAGCAGTTACGCTCCCGGGATGAACACTGAAGCTTTCTTT
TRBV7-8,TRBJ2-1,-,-,CASSLQGNGLYNEQFF,TGTGCCAGCTCTCTACAGGGTAACGGCCTTTACAATGAGCAGTTCTTC
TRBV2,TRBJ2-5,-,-,CASRTNERQETQYF,TGTGCCAGCAGGACTAACGAACGGCAAGAGACCCAGTACTTC
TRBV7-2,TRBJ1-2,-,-,CASSLRQGYGYTF,TGTGCCAGCAGCTTAAGGCAGGGCTATGGCTACACCTTC
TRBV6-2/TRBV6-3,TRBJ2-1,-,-,CASSRDAINEQFF,TGTGCCAGCAGCCGCGATGCTATCAATGAGCAGTTCTTC
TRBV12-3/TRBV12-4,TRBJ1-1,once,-,CASSLEQSTEAFF,TGTGCCAGCAGTTTAGAACAAAGCACTGAAGCTTTCTTT
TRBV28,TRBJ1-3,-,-,CASSFPGSGNTIYF,TGTGCCAGCAGTTTTCCGGGGTCTGGAAACACCATATATTTT
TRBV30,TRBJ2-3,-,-,CAWSQGLSTDTQYF,TGTGCCTGGAGTCAGGGCTTGAGCACAGATACGCAGTATTTT
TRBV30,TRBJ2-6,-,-,CAWSFHRVSGANVLTF,TGTGCCTGGAGTTTCCACAGGGTATCTGGGGCCAACGTCCTGACTTTC
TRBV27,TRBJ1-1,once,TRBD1,CASSPPGQGAAEAFF,TGTGCCAGCAGTCCCCCCGGACAGGGGGCTGCGGAAGCTTTCTTT
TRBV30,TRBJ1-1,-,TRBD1,CACSGQGWAEAFF,TGTGCCTGTTCAGGACAGGGGTGGGCTGAAGCTTTCTTT